This TCR beta chain is drawn from a study of shared clonotypes between healthy human individuals. Each PCR replicate from the sorted subsets contained about 200 ng DNA, which is some 30,000 T cell genomes. Profiled with immunoSEQ multiplex PCR; TCRdb holds only in-frame clones, not every one. Of some 2,500,000 clones listed, 85% to 95% are singletons. Germline CDR1 KGHSH, CDR2 LQKENI. This CDR3 comprises 15 residues. What was sequenced was naive CD4+ T cells from PBMCs. Subset defined: CD45RA+ positively selected. The V gene is TRBV18, the J gene TRBJ2-5; possibly TRBD1 for D (7 bases). With the DNA end fitting TRBJ2-7 better, the J assignment may be wrong. The clonotype originates from a man between 18 and 29 years old in good health. Some clones in this sample may be carry-over from other donors' samples. CDR3 protein: CASSPGGQRAYEQYF. The CDR3 DNA reads as TGTGCCAGCTCACCCGGGGGACAGCGTGCCTACGAGCAGTACTTC.